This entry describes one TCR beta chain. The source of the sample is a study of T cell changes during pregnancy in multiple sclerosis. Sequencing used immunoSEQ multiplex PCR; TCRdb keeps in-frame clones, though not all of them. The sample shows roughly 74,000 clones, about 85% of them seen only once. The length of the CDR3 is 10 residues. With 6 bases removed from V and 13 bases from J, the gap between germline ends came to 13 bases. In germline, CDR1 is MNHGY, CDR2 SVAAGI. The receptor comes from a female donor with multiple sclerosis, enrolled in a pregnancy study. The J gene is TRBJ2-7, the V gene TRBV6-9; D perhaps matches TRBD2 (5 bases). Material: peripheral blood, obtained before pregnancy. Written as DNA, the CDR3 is TGTGCCAGCAGCATAGGGAGAAGATACTTC. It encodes CASSIGRRYF.